This T cell receptor beta chain was captured in a study of T cell changes during pregnancy in multiple sclerosis. Here immunoSEQ multiplex PCR was the method, and the copy in TCRdb shows in-frame clones only, minus some. This sample has about 29,000 clones, with 70% to 90% found just once. Germline V CDR1 and CDR2: LNHDA, SQIVND (reference sequence). This CDR3 is built from 14 residues. V lost 6 bases and J lost 0; bases outside the gene matches: 5. The sequences come from CD8+ T cells from peripheral blood mononuclear cells, collected after pregnancy. V gene TRBV19 combines with J gene TRBJ2-7; 7 bases are shared with TRBD1. The sequence derives from a female donor with multiple sclerosis, enrolled in a pregnancy study. CDR3 nucleotides: TGTGCCAGTAGAGAGACAGGGAGCTCCTACGAGCAGTACTTC. Amino acids: CASRETGSSYEQYF.